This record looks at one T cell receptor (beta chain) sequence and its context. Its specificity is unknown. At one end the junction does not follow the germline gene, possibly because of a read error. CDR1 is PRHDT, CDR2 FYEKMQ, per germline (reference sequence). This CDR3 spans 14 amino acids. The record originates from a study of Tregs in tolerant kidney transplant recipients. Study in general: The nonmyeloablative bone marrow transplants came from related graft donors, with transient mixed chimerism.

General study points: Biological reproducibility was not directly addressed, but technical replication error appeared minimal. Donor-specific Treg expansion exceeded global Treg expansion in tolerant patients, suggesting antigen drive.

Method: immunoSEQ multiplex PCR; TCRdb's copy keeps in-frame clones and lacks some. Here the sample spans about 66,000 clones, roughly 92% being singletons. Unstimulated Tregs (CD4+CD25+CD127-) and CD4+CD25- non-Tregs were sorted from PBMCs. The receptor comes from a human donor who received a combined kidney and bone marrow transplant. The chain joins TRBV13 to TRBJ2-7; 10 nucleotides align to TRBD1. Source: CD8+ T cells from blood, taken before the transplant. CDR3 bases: TGTGCCAGCAGCCTAGGGACAGGGGCCTACGAGCAGTACTTC. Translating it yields CASSLGTGAYEQYF.